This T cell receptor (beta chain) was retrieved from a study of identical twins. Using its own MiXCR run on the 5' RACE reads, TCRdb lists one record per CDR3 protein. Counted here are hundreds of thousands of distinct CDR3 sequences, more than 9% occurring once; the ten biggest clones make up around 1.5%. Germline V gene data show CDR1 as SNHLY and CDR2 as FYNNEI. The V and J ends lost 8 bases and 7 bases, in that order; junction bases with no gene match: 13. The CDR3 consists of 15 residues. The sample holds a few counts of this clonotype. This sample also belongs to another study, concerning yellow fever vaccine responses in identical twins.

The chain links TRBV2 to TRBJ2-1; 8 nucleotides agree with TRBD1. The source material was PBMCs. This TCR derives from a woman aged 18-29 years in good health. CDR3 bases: TGTGCCAGCGTCAAGCCCGGACAGGGTAGGAATGAGCAGTTCTTC. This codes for CASVKPGQGRNEQFF.